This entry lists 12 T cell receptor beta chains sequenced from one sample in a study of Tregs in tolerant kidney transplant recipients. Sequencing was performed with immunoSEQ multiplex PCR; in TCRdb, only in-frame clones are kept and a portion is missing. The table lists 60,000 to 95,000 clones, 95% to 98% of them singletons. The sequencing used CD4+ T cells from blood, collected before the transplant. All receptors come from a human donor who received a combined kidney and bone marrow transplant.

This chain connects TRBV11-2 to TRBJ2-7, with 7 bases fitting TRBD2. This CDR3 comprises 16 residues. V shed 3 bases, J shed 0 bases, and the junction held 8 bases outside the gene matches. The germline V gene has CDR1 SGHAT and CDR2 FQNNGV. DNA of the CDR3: TGTGCCAGCAGCTTTCGCGGCGGCGGGGGCTCCTACGAGCAGTACTTC. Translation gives CASSFRGGGGSYEQYF.

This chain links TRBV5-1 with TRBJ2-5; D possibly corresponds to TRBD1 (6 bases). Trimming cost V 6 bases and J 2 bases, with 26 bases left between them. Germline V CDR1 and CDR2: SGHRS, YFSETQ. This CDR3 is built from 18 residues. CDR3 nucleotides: TGCGCCAGCACCCCTGGGCGCAGGGGATGGACGGGGCAAGAGACCCAGTACTTC. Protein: CASTPGRRGWTGQETQYF.

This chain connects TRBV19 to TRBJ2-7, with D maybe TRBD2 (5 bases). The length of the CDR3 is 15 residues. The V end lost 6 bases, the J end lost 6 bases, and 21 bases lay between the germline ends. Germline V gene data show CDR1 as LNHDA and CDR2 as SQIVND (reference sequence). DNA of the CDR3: TGTGCCAGTAGCCCCGCCGGGGTCGGTTTGTTCGAGCAGTACTTC. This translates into CASSPAGVGLFEQYF.

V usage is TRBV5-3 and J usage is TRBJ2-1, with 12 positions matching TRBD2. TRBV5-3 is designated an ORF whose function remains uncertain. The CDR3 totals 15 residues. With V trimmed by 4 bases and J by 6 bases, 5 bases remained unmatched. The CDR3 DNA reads TGTGCCAGAAGCCACGGACTAGCGGGATTCAATGAGCAGTTCTTC. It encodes CARSHGLAGFNEQFF.

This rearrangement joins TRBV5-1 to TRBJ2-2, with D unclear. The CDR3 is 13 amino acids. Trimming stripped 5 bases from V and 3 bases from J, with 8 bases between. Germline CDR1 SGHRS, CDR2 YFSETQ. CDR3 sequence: CASSSADTGELFF. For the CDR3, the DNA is TGCGCCAGCAGTAGTGCGGACACCGGGGAGCTGTTTTTT.

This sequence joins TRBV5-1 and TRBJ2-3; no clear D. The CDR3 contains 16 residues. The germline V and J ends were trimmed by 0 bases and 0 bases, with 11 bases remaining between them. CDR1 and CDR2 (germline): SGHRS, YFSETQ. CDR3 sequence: CASSLDGGLSTDTQYF. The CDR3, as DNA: TGCGCCAGCAGCTTGGACGGCGGATTAAGCACAGATACGCAGTATTTT.

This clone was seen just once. In nucleotides, the CDR3 is TGCGCCAGCAAGCGTTTAAGCTCCTACAATGAGCAGTTCTTC. This gives the protein CASKRLSSYNEQFF. The chain employs TRBV5-1 and TRBJ2-1; D uncertain. V was clipped by 6 bases and J by 0 bases, with 10 bases between them. From germline, CDR1 is SGHRS and CDR2 YFSETQ. This CDR3 has 14 amino acids.

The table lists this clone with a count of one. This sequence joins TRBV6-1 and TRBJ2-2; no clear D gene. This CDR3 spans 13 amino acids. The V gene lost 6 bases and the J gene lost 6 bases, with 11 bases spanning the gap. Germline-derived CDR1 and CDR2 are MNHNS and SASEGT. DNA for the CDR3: TGTGCCAGCAGCCTCCGCGGAGCCGGGGAGCTGTTTTTT. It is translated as CASSLRGAGELFF.

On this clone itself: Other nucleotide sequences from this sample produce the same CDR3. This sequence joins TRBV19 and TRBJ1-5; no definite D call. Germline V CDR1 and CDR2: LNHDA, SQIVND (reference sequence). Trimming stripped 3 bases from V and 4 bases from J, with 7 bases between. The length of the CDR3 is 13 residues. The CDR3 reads CASSISGNQPQHF. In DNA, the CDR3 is TGTGCCAGTAGTATTTCGGGAAATCAGCCCCAGCATTTT.

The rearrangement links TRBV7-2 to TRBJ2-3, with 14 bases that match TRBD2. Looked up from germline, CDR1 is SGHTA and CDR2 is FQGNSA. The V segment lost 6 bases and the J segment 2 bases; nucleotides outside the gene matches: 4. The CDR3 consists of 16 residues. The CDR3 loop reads CASRRTSGGLTDTQYF. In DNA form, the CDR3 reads TGTGCCAGCAGACGGACTAGCGGGGGGCTCACAGATACGCAGTATTTT.

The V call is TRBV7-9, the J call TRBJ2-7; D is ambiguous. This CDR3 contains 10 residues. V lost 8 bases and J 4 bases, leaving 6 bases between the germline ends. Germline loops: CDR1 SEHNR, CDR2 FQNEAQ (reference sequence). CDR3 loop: CASSEYEQYF. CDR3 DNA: TGTGCCAGCTCGGAGTACGAGCAGTACTTC.

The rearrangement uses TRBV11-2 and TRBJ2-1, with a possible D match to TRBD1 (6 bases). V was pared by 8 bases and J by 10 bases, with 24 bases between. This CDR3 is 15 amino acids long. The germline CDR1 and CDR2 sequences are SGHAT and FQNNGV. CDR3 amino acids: CASVTGTSVIGEQFF. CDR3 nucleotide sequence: TGTGCCAGCGTCACCGGGACAAGTGTTATAGGGGAGCAGTTCTTC.